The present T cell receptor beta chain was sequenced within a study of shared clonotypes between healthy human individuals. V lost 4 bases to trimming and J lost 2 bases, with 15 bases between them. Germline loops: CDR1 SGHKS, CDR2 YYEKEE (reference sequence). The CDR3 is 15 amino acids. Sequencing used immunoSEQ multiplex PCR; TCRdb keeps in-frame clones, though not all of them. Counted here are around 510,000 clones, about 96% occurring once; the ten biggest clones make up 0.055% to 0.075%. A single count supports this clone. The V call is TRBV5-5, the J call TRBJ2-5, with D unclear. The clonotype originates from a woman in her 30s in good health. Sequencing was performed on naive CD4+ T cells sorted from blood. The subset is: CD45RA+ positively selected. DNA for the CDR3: TGTGCCAGCAGCAGGACGGTGGGGAAACAAGAGACCCAGTACTTC. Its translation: CASSRTVGKQETQYF.